This T cell receptor (beta chain) was captured in a study of T cells in localized non-small cell lung cancer. Notes on the study in general: Density of T cells in blood, when higher, went with longer overall survival. Because researchers sequenced only one region of the tumor, heterogeneity is still possible. Of the tissues analyzed, uninvolved adjacent lung showed maximal T cell clonality, greater than tumor. When the top 100 tumor clones were examined, a median about 60 of them also appeared in the adjacent lung, which was paired and uninvolved.

TCRdb keeps only in-frame clones here, not all; method: immunoSEQ multiplex PCR. This sample has approximately 83,000 clones, with roughly 90% found just once. Trimming left V 1 base short and J 3 bases short, with 9 bases between. Germline values: CDR1 MNHEY, CDR2 SVGAGI. There are 14 residues in the CDR3. As regards this clone: No antigen is known for it.

The receptor's source is a woman aged 40-75 years with stage II squamous cell lung carcinoma. The chain employs TRBV6-5 and TRBJ1-1; D uncertain. The material was PBMCs, obtained before any cancer treatment. The CDR3 here is CASSYFGTHTEAFF. The CDR3 nucleotides are TGTGCCAGCAGTTACTTTGGCACCCACACTGAAGCTTTCTTT.